The 25 T cell receptor beta chains presented below share a single source sample, sequenced in a study of blood T cell repertoires in COVID-19. The table came from immunoSEQ multiplex PCR; TCRdb's copy has only in-frame clones and leaves some out. The sample contains about 290,000 clones, around nine tenths of which appear only once. The sequencing sample was made of PBMCs or T cells enriched from blood (not recorded which). These receptors were taken from a woman aged 40 to 50 who had recovered from COVID-19.

The chain uses TRBV18 and TRBJ1-2; a possible D gene is TRBD1 (6 bases). The germline gives CDR1 KGHSH, CDR2 LQKENI. Trimming pared 2 bases from V and 8 bases from J, leaving 15 bases between. The CDR3 contains 14 residues. The CDR3 sequence: CASSPMDRLDGYTF. DNA for the CDR3: TGTGCCAGCTCACCAATGGACAGACTGGACGGCTACACCTTC.

The CDR3 coding sequence is TGCGCCAGCAGCCAAGATCTCGTCTATGGCTACACCTTC. This gives the protein CASSQDLVYGYTF. The chain employs TRBV4-1 and TRBJ1-2; D not certain. V lost 0 bases and J lost 4, with 6 bases in between. The CDR3 is made up of 13 amino acids. Germline V gene sequence: CDR1 MGHRA, CDR2 YSYEKL.

The CDR3 loop is CASSLGRGIGNEKLFF. In DNA form, the CDR3 reads TGTGCCAGCAGCCTAGGACGGGGGATCGGTAATGAAAAACTGTTTTTT. This chain connects TRBV7-9 to TRBJ1-4; perhaps TRBD1 as D (5 bases). Trimming stripped 5 bases from V and 4 bases from J, with 17 bases between. From germline, CDR1 is SEHNR and CDR2 FQNEAQ (reference sequence). The CDR3 extends over 16 amino acids.

The chain couples TRBV5-1 to TRBJ2-7, with 11 bases aligning to TRBD1. Trimming cost V 4 bases and J 4 bases; bases outside gene matches: 4. The CDR3 sequence is 14 residues long. Germline CDR1 reads SGHRS; CDR2 reads YFSETQ. The CDR3 loop reads CASSVGTGGYEQYF. CDR3 sequence (DNA): TGCGCCAGCAGCGTCGGGACAGGGGGGTACGAGCAGTACTTC.

V gene TRBV11-2 combines with J gene TRBJ1-4; no reliable D call. V was cut by 5 bases and J by 0 bases, with 10 bases left in between. CDR3 length: 15 amino acids. Per germline, CDR1 SGHAT and CDR2 FQNNGV. DNA for the CDR3: TGTGCCAGCAGCGGCGGGCGGACAACTAATGAAAAACTGTTTTTT. This codes for CASSGGRTTNEKLFF.

The J gene is TRBJ2-3, the V gene TRBV11-3, with TRBD2 identical over 8 bases. The germline CDR1 and CDR2 sequences are SGHNT and YENEEA. With V trimmed by 5 bases and J by 0 bases, 7 bases remained unmatched. The CDR3 sequence is 16 residues long. CDR3 amino acids: CASSQRTSLSTDTQYF. In nucleotides, the CDR3 is TGTGCCAGCAGCCAGAGGACTAGCCTTAGCACAGATACGCAGTATTTT.

This chain links TRBV9 with TRBJ2-5, with TRBD2 matching over 8 bases. Germline CDR1 SGDLS, CDR2 YYNGEE. The CDR3 runs 14 residues. J was trimmed by 1 base and V by 1 base; bases with no gene match: 0. The CDR3 nucleotides read TGTGCCAGCAGCGTAAGCGGGGGCCAAGAGACCCAGTACTTC. Protein sequence: CASSVSGGQETQYF.

On this clone itself: At the DNA level, this CDR3 is encoded by other sequences in the same sample as well. The rearrangement links TRBV5-1 to TRBJ1-2; D is unresolved. Trimming pared 0 bases from V and 1 base from J, leaving 7 bases between. Germline V gives CDR1 SGHRS, CDR2 YFSETQ. The CDR3 is made up of 14 amino acids. The chain's CDR3 is CASSLGQRNYGYTF. DNA for the CDR3: TGCGCCAGCAGCTTGGGGCAGCGTAACTATGGCTACACCTTC.

The chain employs TRBV9 and TRBJ1-4, with 7 bases that match TRBD1. Germline V CDR1 and CDR2: SGDLS, YYNGEE. The CDR3 extends over 14 amino acids. V gave up 5 bases and J gave up 4 bases; unmatched junction bases: 5. CDR3 coding DNA: TGTGCCAGCAGTGAAGGGGGCCTTAATGAAAAACTGTTTTTT. As protein: CASSEGGLNEKLFF. Based on the CDR3 plus reference TRBV9 and TRBJ1-4, the full variable domain is DSGVTQTPKHLITATGQRVTLRCSPRSGDLSVYWYQQSLDQGLQFLIQYYNGEERAKGNILERFSAQQFPDLHSELNLSSLELGDSALYFCASSEGGLNEKLFFGSGTQLSVL.

Comments on this clone: Other DNA sequences in this sample translate to the same CDR3. The chain is built from TRBV18 and TRBJ1-1; TRBD1 matches 7 bases. Germline CDR1 and CDR2: KGHSH and LQKENI. This CDR3 has 14 amino acids. V trimming: 3 bases; J trimming: 0 bases; junction bases outside the gene matches: 1. The CDR3: CASSPDRLNTEAFF. The CDR3 DNA reads as TGTGCCAGCTCACCGGACAGGTTGAACACTGAAGCTTTCTTT.

V is TRBV4-2 and J is TRBJ2-5; TRBD2 agrees at 9 bases. The germline V gene has CDR1 LGHNA and CDR2 YNFKEQ. Germline trimming cut 2 bases from V and 5 bases from J; bases unmatched to any gene: 3. The CDR3 loop spans 14 amino acids. As DNA, the CDR3 is TGTGCCAGCAGCCAACGGCGGGGGGGGGAGACCCAGTACTTC. Protein sequence: CASSQRRGGETQYF.

This chain uses TRBV5-1 with TRBJ1-2; possible D gene TRBD1, 6 bases. CDR1 SGHRS and CDR2 YFSETQ come from the germline V gene. CDR3 length equals 13 residues. V lost 2 bases to trimming and J lost 4 bases, with 9 bases between them. CDR3 region: CASSFDRSYGYTF. CDR3 DNA sequence: TGCGCCAGCAGCTTCGACAGGTCCTATGGCTACACCTTC.

The gene calls are TRBV12-5 and TRBJ1-3, with 10 nucleotides matching TRBD1. This CDR3 region has 16 residues. Germline V CDR1 and CDR2: LGHNT, FRNRAP. With 1 base clipped from V and 0 bases from J, the junction kept 0 bases outside the gene matches. CDR3 coding DNA: TGTGCTAGTGGTTTGGGGACAGGGGGCTCTGGAAACACCATATATTTT. Its protein product is CASGLGTGGSGNTIYF.

CDR3 coding DNA: TGTGCCAGCACAGTAGGGCAGGGACAAGAGACCCAGTACTTC. It is translated as CASTVGQGQETQYF. The chain links TRBV2 to TRBJ2-5; D possibly corresponds to TRBD1 (5 bases). CDR1 SNHLY and CDR2 FYNNEI come from the germline V gene. The CDR3 is 14 residues long. Between the trimmed V and J ends, which lost 7 bases and 2 bases, there was a span of 14 bases.

The V and J genes are TRBV9 and TRBJ1-2; 7 positions agree with TRBD1. Germline V CDR1 and CDR2: SGDLS, YYNGEE. Trimming took 4 bases from V and 6 from J; bases not matched to a gene: 9. This CDR3 is built from 14 residues. The DNA for the CDR3 is TGTGCCAGCAGCCCCACAGACAGGGTAAATGGCTACACCTTC. Its protein product is CASSPTDRVNGYTF.

The rearrangement joins TRBV18 to TRBJ1-1, with D tentatively TRBD1 (6 bases). V was shortened by 5 bases and J by 2 bases, with 12 bases between the two germline ends. The CDR3 has 14 amino acids. Germline V gives CDR1 KGHSH, CDR2 LQKENI. The DNA for the CDR3 is TGTGCCAGCTCAATACAGGGTTCCAACACTGAAGCTTTCTTT. It specifies CASSIQGSNTEAFF.

The chain combines TRBV15 with TRBJ2-3, with 12 bases that match TRBD2. CDR1 is LNHNV, CDR2 YYDKDF, per germline (reference sequence). The CDR3 contains 18 residues. With 3 bases clipped from V and 5 bases from J, the junction kept 12 bases outside the gene matches. CDR3 residues: CATSRIILTSGGRDTQYF. The CDR3, as DNA: TGTGCCACCAGCAGGATTATATTGACTAGCGGGGGAAGAGATACGCAGTATTTT. The variable domain in full, completed from reference TRBV15 and TRBJ2-3, reads DAMVIQNPRYQVTQFGKPVTLSCSQTLNHNVMYWYQQKSSQAPKLLFHYYDKDFNNEADTPDNFQSRRPNTSFCFLDIRSPGLGDTAMYLCATSRIILTSGGRDTQYFGPGTRLTVL.

This chain joins TRBV7-9 and TRBJ2-1; 9 bases line up with TRBD2. This CDR3 spans 16 amino acids. Germline V gives CDR1 SEHNR, CDR2 FQNEAQ (reference sequence). Losses at the gene ends were 5 bases for V and 1 base for J; bases not matched to a gene: 6. CDR3: CASSLIAGESYNEQFF. The CDR3 DNA sequence: TGTGCCAGCAGCCTAATAGCGGGAGAATCCTACAATGAGCAGTTCTTC. The full variable domain, in which reference TRBV7-9 and TRBJ2-1 provide the parts outside the CDR3, is DTGVSQNPRHKITKRGQNVTFRCDPISEHNRLYWYRQTLGQGPEFLTYFQNEAQLEKSRLLSDRFSAERPKGSFSTLEIQRTEQGDSAMYLCASSLIAGESYNEQFFGPGTRLTVL.

V usage is TRBV6-5 and J usage is TRBJ2-7; 10 positions agree with TRBD1. CDR3 size: 16 residues. The trim removed 0 bases at V and 3 bases at J, leaving 5 bases unmatched. The V gene's germline CDR1 is MNHEY and CDR2 SVGAGI. CDR3 DNA sequence: TGTGCCAGCAGTTACTCAGCCAGGGACAGGGGCTACGAGCAGTACTTC. Protein: CASSYSARDRGYEQYF.

This clone appeared a single time. The rearrangement links TRBV4-2 to TRBJ2-7, with 10 bases identical to TRBD2. With 0 bases clipped from V and 5 bases from J, the junction kept 7 bases outside the gene matches. The CDR3 sequence is 16 residues long. Germline V lookup: CDR1 LGHNA, CDR2 YNFKEQ. CDR3 sequence (DNA): TGTGCCAGCAGCCAAGATCGGTCTAGCGGGAGTAACGAGCAGTACTTC. Translating gives CASSQDRSSGSNEQYF.

The chain has TRBV5-4 and TRBJ1-1; the D gene is possibly TRBD1 (5 bases). V was pared by 4 bases and J by 0 bases, with 13 bases between. CDR1 SGHNT and CDR2 YYREEE come from the germline V gene (reference sequence). This CDR3 region has 15 residues. The CDR3 DNA reads TGTGCCAGCAGCAGAGACAGCACAGTGAACACTGAAGCTTTCTTT. Translation gives CASSRDSTVNTEAFF.

The gene calls are TRBV12-5 and TRBJ2-7; D gene uncertain. The germline gives CDR1 LGHNT, CDR2 FRNRAP. Trimming removed 6 bases at V and 6 bases at J, with 15 bases between. CDR3 length: 13 residues. The CDR3 loop reads CASGDTSQSEQYF. The CDR3 DNA follows: TGTGCTAGTGGCGACACAAGTCAGTCCGAGCAGTACTTC. The entire variable domain, with the rest obtained from reference TRBV12-5 and TRBJ2-7, is as follows: DARVTQTPRHKVTEMGQEVTMRCQPILGHNTVFWYRQTMMQGLELLAYFRNRAPLDDSGMPKDRFSAEMPDATLATLKIQPSEPRDSAVYFCASGDTSQSEQYFGPGTRLTVT.

The chain recombines TRBV2 with TRBJ2-3; 11 bases match TRBD1. This CDR3 contains 16 residues. Germline trimming cut 3 bases from V and 14 bases from J; bases unmatched to any gene: 16. From germline, CDR1 is SNHLY and CDR2 FYNNEI. The CDR3 here is CASSDRDRGFSYRVYF. Written as DNA, the CDR3 is TGTGCCAGCAGTGATAGGGACAGGGGGTTTTCTTATCGTGTGTATTTT.

The chain links TRBV6-5 to TRBJ1-1; 7 bases map to TRBD1. Germline loops: CDR1 MNHEY, CDR2 SVGAGI. The CDR3 is made up of 11 amino acids. V was clipped by 6 bases and J by 11 bases; unmatched bases: 6. In DNA form, the CDR3 reads TGTGCCAGCAGCGGGGGACAGAAGGCTTTCTTT. As protein: CASSGGQKAFF.

V is TRBV6-5 and J is TRBJ1-5, with D possibly TRBD1 on 5 matching bases. Germline values: CDR1 MNHEY, CDR2 SVGAGI. The V gene lost 7 bases and the J gene lost 4 bases, with 14 bases spanning the gap. The CDR3 runs to 14 residues. Here the CDR3 reads CASTIDGGNQPQHF. The CDR3 bases are TGTGCCAGCACGATTGACGGGGGAAATCAGCCCCAGCATTTT.